This TCR beta chain was recovered during a study of T cells in Graves' hyperthyroidism and ophthalmopathy. The table lists this clonotype with a few counts. Stable hyperthyroidism: no ophthalmopathy progression over 18 months of follow-up. In germline, CDR1 is MNHEY, CDR2 SVGEGT. This CDR3 has 16 amino acids. V dropped 4 bases and J dropped 4 bases, with 19 bases sitting between them. RNA transcripts provided the source from which TCR beta CDR3 regions were amplified. HTBI primers were used for first-round RT-PCR of the TCR CDR3. TCRdb processed the multiplex PCR reads anew with MiXCR; each CDR3 protein has one entry. This table holds 350,000 to 400,000 distinct CDR3 sequences, 14% to 15% found once.

The origin of this receptor is a young woman with Graves' hyperthyroidism. The source material was blood. This chain connects TRBV6-2 or TRBV6-3 to TRBJ1-1, with D perhaps matching TRBD1 (5 bases). CDR3 bases: TGTGCCAGCAGTTTACGTCAAACGACAAGGGGCACTGAAGCTTTCTTT. Its translation is CASSLRQTTRGTEAFF.